This T cell receptor beta chain was captured by sequencing in a study of response to subunit inactivated influenza vaccine. Study results and limitations: Authors suggested seasonal influenza vaccinations each recruit few new T cells.

MiXCR, run by TCRdb on the RT-PCR reads, gives a single entry per CDR3 protein. The sample holds more than 200,000 distinct CDR3 sequences, over 9% seen once. V trimming: 10 bases; J trimming: 2 bases; junction bases outside the gene matches: 8. The germline V gene has CDR1 KGHDR and CDR2 SFDVKD. The CDR3 is 14 amino acids. This clonotype was detected only a few times. Its antigen is not identified. The sequencing here drew on non-naive T cells sorted from PBMCs, taken 14 days before vaccination. This receptor was taken from a man aged 45-60 years who received an inactivated influenza vaccine. This chain uses TRBV24-1 with TRBJ2-5; the match to TRBD1 covers 8 bases. The CDR3, as DNA: TGTGCCACTAGTCCGGGACAGGCGCAAGAGACCCAGTACTTC. It is translated as CATSPGQAQETQYF.